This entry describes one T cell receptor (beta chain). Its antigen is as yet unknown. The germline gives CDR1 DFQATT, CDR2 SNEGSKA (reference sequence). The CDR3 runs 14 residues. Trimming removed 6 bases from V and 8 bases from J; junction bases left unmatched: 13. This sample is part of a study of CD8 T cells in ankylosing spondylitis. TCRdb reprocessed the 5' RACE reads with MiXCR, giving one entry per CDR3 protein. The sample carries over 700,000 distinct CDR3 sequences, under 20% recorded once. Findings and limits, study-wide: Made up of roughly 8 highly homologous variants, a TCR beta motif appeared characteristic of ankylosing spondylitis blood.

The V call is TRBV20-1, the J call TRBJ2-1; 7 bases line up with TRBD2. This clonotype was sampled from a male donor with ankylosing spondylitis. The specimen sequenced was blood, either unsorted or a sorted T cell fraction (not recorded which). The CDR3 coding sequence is TGCAGTGCCAGCCCCTCGACTAGCTTCTATGAGCAGTTCTTC. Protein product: CSASPSTSFYEQFF.